These 24 T cell receptor beta chains were all obtained from the same sample, sequenced in a study of tumor-infiltrating lymphocytes in oesophageal squamous cell carcinoma. TCRdb passed the PCR reads through MiXCR, listing each CDR3 protein once. The sample lists around 22,000 distinct CDR3 sequences; around 40% were seen once. The sequencing input was esophageal tumor tissue. The receptors were gathered from a male donor with esophageal squamous cell carcinoma.

The V and J genes are TRBV12-3 or TRBV12-4 and TRBJ2-2; 8 bases are shared with TRBD2. Unmatched junction bases numbered 5, after V lost 5 bases and J lost 3 bases. The CDR3 runs to 15 residues. The CDR3 DNA reads TGTGCCAGCAGTCCTGGACTAGCCGACACCGGGGAGCTGTTTTTT. It translates to CASSPGLADTGELFF.

To note about this clonotype: The conserved final phenylalanine or tryptophan is absent from the CDR3, which likely points to a read error. It is unclear where the CDR3 begins or ends on the DNA, so no DNA is shown, and the CDR3 is as TCRdb lists it. The rearrangement links TRBV5-5 to TRBJ2-6; the table's D call of TRBD1 was not tested on the DNA. Germline values: CDR1 SGHKS, CDR2 YYEKEE (reference sequence). The CDR3 has 9 amino acids, counting both end residues. The chain's CDR3 is CASSYIGGQ.

The J gene is TRBJ1-1, the V gene TRBV7-6, with D possibly TRBD1 on 6 matching bases. With the DNA end fitting TRBJ2-2 better, the J assignment may be wrong. The CDR3 runs 14 residues. Germline V gene lookup returns CDR1 SGHVS and CDR2 FNYEAQ. The CDR3 bases are TGTGCCAGCAGCCGAGGACAGAACGGAGGGGAGCTGTTTTTT. It yields the protein CASSRGQNGGELFF.

About this clonotype itself: A much larger clone sits a single nucleotide away, making a read error possible. The genes are TRBV11-2 and TRBJ2-7; either TRBD1 or TRBD2 may fit D (5 bases each). Trimming removed 3 bases from V and 7 bases from J, with 13 bases in between. Germline loops: CDR1 SGHAT, CDR2 FQNNGV. This CDR3 is 13 amino acids long. DNA of the CDR3: TGTGCCAGCAGCTTGGGACGGTTGGGTGAGCAGTACTTC. Protein sequence: CASSLGRLGEQYF.

J is TRBJ2-3 and V is TRBV7-2; the D gene is possibly TRBD1 (5 bases). Per the germline V gene, CDR1 is SGHTA and CDR2 is FQGNSA. This CDR3 spans 14 amino acids. Trimming pared 4 bases from V and 11 bases from J, leaving 19 bases between. The CDR3 sequence is CASSSDIDTYEQYF. CDR3 nucleotides: TGTGCCAGCAGCTCGGACATCGACACCTACGAGCAGTATTTT.

This clonotype is medium-sized by share. It is unclear where the CDR3 begins or ends on the DNA, so no DNA is shown, and the CDR3 is as TCRdb lists it. This rearrangement joins TRBV7-5 to TRBJ2-3; the table's D call, TRBD1, was not checked against the DNA. TRBV7-5 corresponds to a pseudogene. The CDR3 has 17 residues if both end residues are counted. CDR3 sequence reads: CISVPEAAGTITDTQYF.

CDR3 residues: CASSRTGTNNYNEQYF. The CDR3 DNA follows: TGTGCCAGCAGCCGTACCGGGACAAATAACTACAATGAGCAGTACTTC. V is TRBV11-1 and J is TRBJ2-1; D is perhaps TRBD1 (6 bases). The end of the DNA fits TRBJ2-7 better, so the J call may be wrong. The CDR3 covers 16 residues. Germline lookup yields CDR1 SGHAT and CDR2 FQDESV (reference sequence).

This clonotype was seen just once. The V and J genes are TRBV12-3 or TRBV12-4 and TRBJ2-7; possible D gene TRBD2, 7 bases. This CDR3 comprises 16 residues. The V and J ends lost 3 bases and 5 bases respectively, with 20 bases between them. CDR3 nucleotides: TGTGCCAGCAGTTTTGGGGGGGGCGGGGTTGACCACGAGCAGTACTTC. It codes for CASSFGGGGVDHEQYF.

This clonotype has only a few counts. This rearrangement joins TRBV11-3 to TRBJ2-1; TRBD1 is a possible D gene (5 bases). Germline V gene lookup returns CDR1 SGHNT and CDR2 YENEEA. V lost 5 bases and J lost 0, with 5 bases in between. The CDR3 is made up of 13 amino acids. Written as DNA, the CDR3 is TGTGCCAGCAGCAGGGGCTCCTACAATGAGCAGTTCTTC. It translates to CASSRGSYNEQFF.

The chain carries TRBV3-1 and TRBJ2-5; the match to TRBD1 covers 9 bases. The last part of the DNA fits TRBJ2-7 better; the J call may be wrong. The CDR3 extends over 13 amino acids. CDR1 and CDR2 (germline): LGHDT, YNNKEL (reference sequence). The CDR3 here is CASSQGTGDEQYF. CDR3 coding DNA: TGTGCCAGCAGCCAAGGGACAGGGGACGAGCAGTACTTC.

This clonotype has a handful of counts. The chain links TRBV20-1 to TRBJ2-4, with D tentatively TRBD1 (8 bases). The V end was cut by 0 bases, the J end by 3 bases, with 12 bases between. The CDR3 length is 15 residues. Germline CDR1 DFQATT, CDR2 SNEGSKA (reference sequence). The CDR3, as DNA: TGCAGTGCTAGAGAACAGGGGGGGGGCAAAAACATTCAGTACTTC. It codes for CSAREQGGGKNIQYF.

This chain's CDR3 is CASSLDRGREGETQYF. The CDR3 DNA sequence: TGTGCCAGCAGCTTAGATAGGGGCAGGGAGGGGGAGACCCAGTACTTC. The chain uses TRBV11-2 and TRBJ2-7; 7 nucleotides agree with TRBD2. TRBJ2-5 explains the end of the DNA better; the J call may be wrong. Germline loops: CDR1 SGHAT, CDR2 FQNNGV. CDR3 length: 16 amino acids.

The V and J genes are TRBV11-2 and TRBJ2-7; D unresolved. The J call is in doubt because the DNA end fits TRBJ2-1 better. The CDR3 extends over 14 amino acids. Germline values: CDR1 SGHAT, CDR2 FQNNGV. For the CDR3, the DNA is TGTGCCAGCAGCTTAGAACCGTCAATGTTCGGGCAGTTCTTC. Protein: CASSLEPSMFGQFF.

This clonotype is medium-sized. The chain couples TRBV7-9 to TRBJ2-1, with a weak D call TRBD1 (6 bases). Trimming shortened V by 7 bases and J by 4 bases, and 11 bases separated the two germline ends. The CDR3 contains 13 residues. The germline V gene encodes CDR1 SEHNR and CDR2 FQNEAQ (reference sequence). DNA for the CDR3: TGTGCCAGCACCGGGCAGGGGTACAATGAGCAGTTCTTC. This gives the protein CASTGQGYNEQFF.

There are many counts of this clonotype. This sequence joins TRBV2 and TRBJ1-1; D unclear. V was cut by 11 bases and J by 2 bases, with 15 bases left in between. Looked up from germline, CDR1 is SNHLY and CDR2 is FYNNEI. The CDR3 is 13 amino acids. CDR3 bases: TGTGCCGGCGCGAGGTCAGTAAACACTGAAGCTTTCTTT. Its protein product is CAGARSVNTEAFF.

The table lists this clonotype with a few counts. The chain links TRBV7-8 to TRBJ2-5, with 9 positions matching TRBD2. The J call may not be correct, given that the DNA end is closer to TRBJ2-7. Per the germline V gene, CDR1 is SGHVS and CDR2 is FQNEAQ. The length of the CDR3 is 15 residues. This CDR3 is CASSFLSGSLYEQYF. The CDR3 region has the DNA TGTGCCAGCAGCTTCCTTAGCGGGAGCCTTTACGAGCAGTACTTC.

Many counts were recorded for this clonotype. The V and J genes are TRBV2 and TRBJ2-2; possible D gene TRBD1, 5 bases. Trimming took 3 bases from V and 0 from J, leaving 11 bases between them. CDR1 is SNHLY and CDR2 is FYNNEI in the germline V gene. The CDR3 spans 16 residues. The chain's CDR3 is CASSEGLASNTGELFF. CDR3 sequence (DNA): TGTGCCAGCAGTGAGGGGCTGGCCTCGAACACCGGGGAGCTGTTTTTT.

This clonotype was seen only a few times. V and J are TRBV2 and TRBJ2-5, with D maybe TRBD1 (5 bases). The last part of the DNA fits TRBJ2-7 better; the J call may be wrong. The CDR3 runs 14 residues. Germline V gene sequence: CDR1 SNHLY, CDR2 FYNNEI. DNA for the CDR3: TGTGCCAGCAGACGACAGCTTTCATCCTACGAGCAGTACTTC. This translates into CASRRQLSSYEQYF.

Comment on this clonotype: No conserved phenylalanine or tryptophan ends this CDR3, so it is likely a read error. It is unclear where the CDR3 begins or ends on the DNA, so no DNA is shown, and the CDR3 is as TCRdb lists it. CDR3 residues: CASSLTTSV. The chain uses TRBV7-2 and TRBJ2-6; the D call of TRBD2 is as the table states it, not checked on the DNA. CDR1 and CDR2 (germline): SGHTA, FQGNSA. Ends included, the CDR3 has 9 residues.

This clonotype was seen many times. Since no conserved phenylalanine or tryptophan closes the CDR3, a read error is the likely cause. Because the CDR3's place on the DNA is in doubt, the DNA is left out and the CDR3 is given as listed by TCRdb. The CDR3 region is CASSVGLA. The rearrangement uses TRBV7-6 and TRBJ2-2; the DNA was not compared with TRBD2, the D call given in the table. CDR1 and CDR2 (germline): SGHVS, FNYEAQ. The CDR3 numbers 8 amino acids, ends counted.

The rearrangement joins TRBV6-6 to TRBJ1-4, with D tentatively TRBD1 (5 bases). Germline assignment: CDR1 MNHNY and CDR2 SVGAGI (reference sequence). Deletions cut 3 bases from V and 6 bases from J, with 11 bases between. This CDR3 contains 14 residues. This CDR3 is CASSYRGGDEKLFF. The CDR3 DNA sequence: TGTGCCAGCAGTTATAGGGGCGGCGATGAAAAACTGTTTTTT.

Note on this clonotype: The CDR3 does not end in the conserved phenylalanine or tryptophan, so this is likely a read error. Because the CDR3's place on the DNA is in doubt, the DNA is left out and the CDR3 is given as listed by TCRdb. The gene calls are TRBV6-1 and TRBJ2-3; the D segment call TRBD2 is taken from the table without a DNA check. Including both end residues, the CDR3 is 16 amino acids long. Germline CDR1 reads MNHNS; CDR2 reads SASEGT. CDR3 amino acids: CASRPSGGQGEQYFGP.

In this sample, this clonotype turned up many times. The rearrangement uses TRBV7-6 and TRBJ2-5; D is unresolved. The CDR3 sequence is 13 residues long. Per germline, CDR1 SGHVS and CDR2 FNYEAQ. With 1 base removed from V and 5 bases from J, the gap between germline ends came to 8 bases. CDR3 DNA sequence: TGTGCCAGCAGCTTAGTAAGCTGGGAGACCCAGTACTTC. This sequence encodes CASSLVSWETQYF.

This clonotype was seen a few times. V and J are TRBV11-2 and TRBJ2-2; tentatively, D is TRBD2 (5 bases). CDR1 SGHAT and CDR2 FQNNGV come from the germline V gene. The germline V and J ends were trimmed by 1 base and 4 bases, with 19 bases remaining between them. The CDR3 loop spans 18 amino acids. DNA for the CDR3: TGTGCCAGCAGCTTAGTATCCCAGTTGTGGGCGGGCACCGGGGAGCTGTTTTTT. It translates to CASSLVSQLWAGTGELFF. The variable domain in full, with the rest retrieved from reference TRBV11-2 and TRBJ2-2, is EAGVAQSPRYKIIEKRQSVAFWCNPISGHATLYWYQQILGQGPKLLIQFQNNGVVDDSQLPKDRFSAERLKGVDSTLKIQPAKLEDSAVYLCASSLVSQLWAGTGELFFGEGSRLTVL.